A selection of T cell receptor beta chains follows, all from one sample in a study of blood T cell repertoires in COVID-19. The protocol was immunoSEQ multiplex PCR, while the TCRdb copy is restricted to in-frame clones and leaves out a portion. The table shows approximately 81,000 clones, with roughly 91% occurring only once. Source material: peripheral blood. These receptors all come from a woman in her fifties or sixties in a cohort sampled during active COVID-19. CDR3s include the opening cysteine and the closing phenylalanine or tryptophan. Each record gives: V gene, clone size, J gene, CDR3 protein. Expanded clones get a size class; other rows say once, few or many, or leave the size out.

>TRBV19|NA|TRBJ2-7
CASSISLAGGSEQYF
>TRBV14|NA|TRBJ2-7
CASSRVTGAFGNEQYF
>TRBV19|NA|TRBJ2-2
CASSPWDSFSSWDTGELFF
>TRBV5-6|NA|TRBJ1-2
CASSLRRGNYGYTF
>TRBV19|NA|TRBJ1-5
CASTVGGQPQHF
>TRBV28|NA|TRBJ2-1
CASGTILYNEQFF
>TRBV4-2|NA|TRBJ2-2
CASSQEIVGGGSTGELFF
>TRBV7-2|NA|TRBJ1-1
CASSPGQGTTRGWTEAFF
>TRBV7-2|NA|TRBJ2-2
CASSLEGAGNTGELFF
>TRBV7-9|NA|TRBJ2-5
CASSLTGGSETQYF
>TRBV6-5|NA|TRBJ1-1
CASSIQGGDTEAFF
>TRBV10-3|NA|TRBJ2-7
CAVRPGQNYEQYF
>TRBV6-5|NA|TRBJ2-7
CASSYSRGWSLDEQYF
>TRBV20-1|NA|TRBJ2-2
CSASPISTGELFF
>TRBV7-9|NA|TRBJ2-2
CASSSQSPGSNTGELFF
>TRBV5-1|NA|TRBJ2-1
CASSPRGDNEQFF
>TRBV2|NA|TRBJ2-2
CASRTRGFGELFF
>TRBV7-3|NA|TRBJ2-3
CASSQNHSPLDTQYF
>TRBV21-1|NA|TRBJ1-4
CASSKDKETAEKLFF
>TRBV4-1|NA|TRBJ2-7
CASSQDRFRGVYEQYF
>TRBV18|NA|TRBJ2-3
CASSRTGTGSTDTQYF
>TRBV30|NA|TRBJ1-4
CAWSGNNRGGNEKLFF
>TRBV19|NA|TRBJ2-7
CASSWGTGEPYEQYF
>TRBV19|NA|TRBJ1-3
CASSISFTGVDTIYF
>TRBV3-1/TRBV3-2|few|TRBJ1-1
CASSQGAGFSEAFF
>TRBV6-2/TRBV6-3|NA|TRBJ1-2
CASSYRVNYGYTF
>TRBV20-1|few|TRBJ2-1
CSVGPGNEQFF
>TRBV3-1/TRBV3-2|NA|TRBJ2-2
CASSPLKDTGELFF
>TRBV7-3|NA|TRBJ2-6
CASSLSVGQGLSGANVLTF
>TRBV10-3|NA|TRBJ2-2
CAISLTDTIGELFF
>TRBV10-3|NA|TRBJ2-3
CAISVTGGSGSTDTQYF
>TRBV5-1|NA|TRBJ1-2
CASSLGQEFPHGYTF
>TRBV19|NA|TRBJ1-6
CASSIGGGGHLPSPLHF
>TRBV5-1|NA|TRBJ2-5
CASSLGHSQETQYF
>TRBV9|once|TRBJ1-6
CASSVAPGGTFSPLHF
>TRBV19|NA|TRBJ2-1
CASSVGGDEQFF
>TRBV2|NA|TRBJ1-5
CASRGHEGQPQHF
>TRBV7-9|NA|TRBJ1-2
CASSPTGIYGYTF
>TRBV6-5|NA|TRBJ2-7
CASRRTGTFYEQYF
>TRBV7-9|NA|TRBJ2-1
CASSSTGGLASYNEQFF
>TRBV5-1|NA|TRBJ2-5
CASSFSSRETQYF
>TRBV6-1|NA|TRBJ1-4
CASSERPTQGKLFF
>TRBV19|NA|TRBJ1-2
CASTPGRSAGPNYGYTF
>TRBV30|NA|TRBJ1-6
CAWSLAGVSSYNSPLHF
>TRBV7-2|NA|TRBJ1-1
CASSPGTGHTEAFF